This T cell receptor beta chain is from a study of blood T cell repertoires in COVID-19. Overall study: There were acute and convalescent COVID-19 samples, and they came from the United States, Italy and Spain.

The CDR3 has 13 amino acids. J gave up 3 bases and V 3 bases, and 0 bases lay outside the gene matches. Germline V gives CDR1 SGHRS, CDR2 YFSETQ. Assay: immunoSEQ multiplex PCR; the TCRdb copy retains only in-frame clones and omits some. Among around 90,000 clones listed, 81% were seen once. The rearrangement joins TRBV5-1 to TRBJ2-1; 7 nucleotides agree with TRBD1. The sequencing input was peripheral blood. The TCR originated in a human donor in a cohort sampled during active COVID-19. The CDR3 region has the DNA TGCGCCAGCAGCTGGGACAGCTACAATGAGCAGTTCTTC. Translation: CASSWDSYNEQFF.